The rows below give T cell receptor beta chains drawn from one sample of a study of T cells in Graves' hyperthyroidism and ophthalmopathy. TCRdb passed the multiplex PCR reads through MiXCR, listing each CDR3 protein once. The table has about 840,000 distinct CDR3 sequences, over 35% seen once; the top ten hold approximately 8.7%. The sample taken for sequencing was blood. The source is a man aged 18-30 years with Graves' hyperthyroidism. Both conserved end residues are part of each CDR3. A D gene is named only where the DNA matches it firmly. Rows may omit the clone size; those that give it use once, few, many or a size class.

clone_size	v_call	j_call	d_call	cdr3_nt	cdr3_aa
NA	TRBV5-1	TRBJ1-5	NA	TGCGCCAGCAGCCGGTCAGGGGTGGGTCAGCCCCAGCATTTT	CASSRSGVGQPQHF
few	TRBV2	TRBJ2-7	NA	TGTGCCAGCAGCGATAGCTTGCGATTTGGGGACGAGCAGTACTTC	CASSDSLRFGDEQYF
NA	TRBV20-1	TRBJ1-4	NA	TGCAGTGCTCCCCTACCGGGACTTAATGAAAAACTGTTTTTT	CSAPLPGLNEKLFF
many	TRBV19	TRBJ1-3	NA	TGTGCCAGTAGTCGACAGTTATCGGGAAACACCATATATTTT	CASSRQLSGNTIYF
NA	TRBV25-1	TRBJ2-3	TRBD1	TGTGCCAGCAGTGTAAGAGACAGGGGCGTGAATACGCAGTATTTT	CASSVRDRGVNTQYF
NA	TRBV5-1	TRBJ2-2	NA	TGCGCCAGCAGCTTGGAGCGGCAGAACACCGGGGAGCTGTTTTTT	CASSLERQNTGELFF
NA	TRBV10-3	TRBJ1-3	TRBD1	TGTGCCATCAGTCCTATACGAGGACAGGGGACCACTGGAAACACCATATATTTT	CAISPIRGQGTTGNTIYF
NA	TRBV20-1	TRBJ2-3	TRBD2	TGCAGTGTTTCGAGCGGGAACACAGATACGCAGTATTTT	CSVSSGNTDTQYF
NA	TRBV6-1	TRBJ1-6	NA	TGTGCCAGCAGAGAATACAGGGTCCCCTATAATTCACCCCTCCACTTT	CASREYRVPYNSPLHF
NA	TRBV7-2	TRBJ2-5	NA	TGTGCCAGCAGCTGGAACAGGGAATTGGAGACCCAGTACTTC	CASSWNRELETQYF
few	TRBV7-2	TRBJ1-4	NA	TGTGCCAGCAGCTTAGTATCGGCGAATGAAAAACTGTTTTTT	CASSLVSANEKLFF
NA	TRBV7-9	TRBJ2-7	NA	TGTGCCAGCAGCTTAAGGGAAAGGGGGACGGCCTACGAGCAGTACTTC	CASSLRERGTAYEQYF
few	TRBV20-1	TRBJ1-3	NA	TGCAGTGCTATACCCAGCTACTCTGGAAACACCATATATTTT	CSAIPSYSGNTIYF
many	TRBV7-2	TRBJ1-4	NA	TGTGCCAGCAGCTGGGCGGAAGAAAAACTGTTTTTT	CASSWAEEKLFF
NA	TRBV9	TRBJ1-4	TRBD1	TGTGCCAGCAGCCAAGGGGACAGACTTAATGAAAAACTGTTTTTT	CASSQGDRLNEKLFF
many	TRBV29-1	TRBJ2-5	TRBD2	TGCAGCGCCAGACTAGCGGTGAGGGGAGAGACCCAGTACTTC	CSARLAVRGETQYF
many	TRBV29-1	TRBJ1-4	NA	TGCAGCGTTGAGAGAGCTGATAATGAAAAACTGTTTTTT	CSVERADNEKLFF
NA	TRBV29-1	TRBJ2-5	NA	TGCAGCGTTGAAGGCAGGGTCGGTGAAGAGACCCAGTACTTC	CSVEGRVGEETQYF
NA	TRBV5-6	TRBJ1-4	TRBD1	TGTGCCAGTACCCGGACAGGGGCGAATGAAAAACTGTTTTTT	CASTRTGANEKLFF
NA	TRBV9	TRBJ1-1	NA	TGTGCCAGCAGCACCTATCCCAGGGGCCCCTTGAACACTGAAGCTTTCTTT	CASSTYPRGPLNTEAFF
NA	TRBV5-5	TRBJ1-4	NA	TGTGCCAGCAGCGGTGGACTAGCGGGAATCGGGAATGAAAAACTGTTTTTT	CASSGGLAGIGNEKLFF
few	TRBV7-8	TRBJ2-6	NA	TGTGCCAGCAGCTCAAGGGGGGACAGAGTCTCCCCTGGGGCCAACGTCCTGACTTTC	CASSSRGDRVSPGANVLTF
NA	TRBV12-3/TRBV12-4	TRBJ2-7	NA	TGTGCCAGCAGGCCAGGGGAATACTACGAGCAGTACTTC	CASRPGEYYEQYF
many	TRBV7-8	TRBJ1-6	NA	TGTGCCAGCAGCTTAGGCGTCAATTCACCCCTCCACTTT	CASSLGVNSPLHF
many	TRBV10-3	TRBJ1-2	TRBD1	TGTGCCATCAGTGAGCAGGACAGGGCTCTTGGCTACACCTTC	CAISEQDRALGYTF
many	TRBV19	TRBJ1-1	NA	TGTGCCAGTAGTATTCGCGGGTCCACTGAAGCTTTCTTT	CASSIRGSTEAFF
NA	TRBV6-6	TRBJ1-1	NA	TGTGCCAGCAGTTTACATCCACGGAACACTGAAGCTTTCTTT	CASSLHPRNTEAFF
NA	TRBV24-1	TRBJ2-5	TRBD2	TGTGCCACCAGTGGTAGCGGGGGCGATGAGACCCAGTACTTC	CATSGSGGDETQYF
NA	TRBV11-2	TRBJ2-7	NA	TGTGCCAGCAGCGCGACTTGGACCTACGAGCAGTACTTC	CASSATWTYEQYF
many	TRBV29-1	TRBJ2-7	NA	TGCAGCGTTGAGGGGATCAGGGGAGGATACGAGCAGTACTTC	CSVEGIRGGYEQYF
NA	TRBV25-1	TRBJ1-2	NA	TGTGCCAGCGTTGATTCCGGGGTATACTATGGCTACACCTTC	CASVDSGVYYGYTF
many	TRBV19	TRBJ2-7	NA	TGTGCCAGTAGTTGGGCGCGGGACACCGGCGAGCAGTACTTC	CASSWARDTGEQYF
NA	TRBV27	TRBJ1-2	NA	TGTGCCAGCAGTGAGACAGGCGAGGATGGCTACACCTTC	CASSETGEDGYTF
NA	TRBV14	TRBJ2-5	TRBD1	TGTGCCAGCAGCCTCTGGACAGGGGATGGGACCCAGTACTTC	CASSLWTGDGTQYF
NA	TRBV6-5	TRBJ2-7	TRBD2	TGTGCCAGCAGTACTAGCGCCGCCTACGAGCAGTACTTC	CASSTSAAYEQYF
many	TRBV2	TRBJ2-6	TRBD2	TGTGCCAGCACTCGGGAGGGCGCTGGGGCCAACGTCCTGACTTTC	CASTREGAGANVLTF
NA	TRBV29-1	TRBJ1-5	NA	TGCAGCCCTGAGGGGGATCATCAGCCCCAGCATTTT	CSPEGDHQPQHF
many	TRBV19	TRBJ1-4	NA	TGTGCCAGTAGTGCTCACACGGACCGGCTGTTTTTT	CASSAHTDRLFF
few	TRBV11-3	TRBJ1-3	NA	TGTGCCAGCCAGGACGACTCTGGAAACACCATATATTTT	CASQDDSGNTIYF
NA	TRBV2	TRBJ1-1	TRBD1	TGTGCCAGTCTCAGGGGGTTAGTTCGGTTGGACACTGAAGCTTTCTTT	CASLRGLVRLDTEAFF
few	TRBV5-1	TRBJ2-7	NA	TGCGCCAGCAGCTCACACGGAGGGGACTCCTACGAGCAGTACTTC	CASSSHGGDSYEQYF
NA	TRBV15	TRBJ1-6	TRBD1	TGTGCCACCAGCTGGGACAGGGGAATCTCACCCCTCCACTTT	CATSWDRGISPLHF
NA	TRBV7-3	TRBJ2-7	TRBD2	TGTGCCAGCAGTGTAAGCCCTAGCGGGAGCTACGAGCAGTACTTC	CASSVSPSGSYEQYF
once	TRBV10-3	TRBJ2-7	TRBD1	TGTGCCAGCAAGGACTTGGACAGGGGTTCTTACGAGCAGTACTTC	CASKDLDRGSYEQYF
few	TRBV6-5	TRBJ2-7	TRBD1	TGTGCCAGCAGTGAAGCTAGGGGACAGCTCATCGAGCAGTACTTC	CASSEARGQLIEQYF
few	TRBV4-1	TRBJ1-1	NA	TGCGCCAGCAGCCAAGTGAGGTGGAAGCGGTCGGACACTGAAGCTTTCTTT	CASSQVRWKRSDTEAFF
NA	TRBV10-3	TRBJ1-5	TRBD1	TGTGCCAGCAGTGACAGTCCGCGACAGGGGGCTTGCAATCAGCCCCAGCATTTT	CASSDSPRQGACNQPQHF
NA	TRBV2	TRBJ1-3	TRBD1	TGTGCCAGCAGTGGGCCAGGGGGCCTCTCTGGAAACACCATATATTTT	CASSGPGGLSGNTIYF
NA	TRBV4-2	TRBJ2-7	NA	TGTGCCAGCAGCCAACAGCGCAGAGAGGACGAGCAGTACTTC	CASSQQRREDEQYF
few	TRBV19	TRBJ1-6	NA	TGTGCCAGTAGTATAGCTACAGCTAATTCACCCCTCCACTTT	CASSIATANSPLHF
few	TRBV10-3	TRBJ2-7	TRBD1	TGTGCCATCCGGCCGGGACAGGGTCTGGGCGAGCAGTACTTC	CAIRPGQGLGEQYF
NA	TRBV9	TRBJ2-5	NA	TGTGCCAGCAGCGTAGGCGGGGCCGGGGACCAAGAGACCCAGTACTTC	CASSVGGAGDQETQYF
NA	TRBV7-2	TRBJ2-7	TRBD2	TGTGCCAGCAGCACGACGACTAGCGGGTCCTACGAGCAGTACTTC	CASSTTTSGSYEQYF
NA	TRBV14	TRBJ2-7	NA	TGTGCCAGCAGTCCGACACAGGCGAGGCAGTACTTC	CASSPTQARQYF
NA	TRBV10-3	TRBJ1-5	NA	TGTGCCAGCAGGTCAAGGGACACCGGCTTCGATCAGCCCCAGCATTTT	CASRSRDTGFDQPQHF
NA	TRBV10-3	TRBJ2-5	TRBD2	TGTGTCAGCAGTTCGCTAGCGGGGGGACACGAGACCCAGTACTTC	CVSSSLAGGHETQYF
few	TRBV7-8	TRBJ2-7	NA	TGCGCCAGCAGCCAAGCGGGCCCGCCCTACGAGCAGTACTTC	CASSQAGPPYEQYF
NA	TRBV12-3/TRBV12-4	TRBJ1-6	NA	TGTGCCAGCGGGCAGGGGTCCACGAGCTCCTATAATTCACCCCTCCACTTT	CASGQGSTSSYNSPLHF
NA	TRBV7-9	TRBJ2-2	NA	TGTGCCAGCAGCTTATCGGGACCCGGGGAGCTGTTTTTT	CASSLSGPGELFF
NA	TRBV10-3	TRBJ2-5	NA	TGTGCCAGCCTGGGGACCGCCAGAGAGACCCAGTACTTC	CASLGTARETQYF